A selection of T cell receptor beta chains follows, all from one sample in a study of blood T cell repertoires in COVID-19. The protocol was immunoSEQ multiplex PCR, while the TCRdb copy is restricted to in-frame clones and leaves out a portion. The sample contains 110,000 or so clones, approximately 80% of which appear only once. The sequenced material came from peripheral blood. Source of these receptors: a woman of 80 years or more with acute or convalescent COVID-19. The CDR3 runs from the conserved cysteine through the conserved F or W. The D gene is left open where the match is weak. Some rows mark clone size as missing; the rest say once, few, many or name a class of expanded clone.

>NA|TRBV3-1/TRBV3-2|TRBJ2-1|NA
TGTGCCAGCAGCCCGTCGAGAGGAATCTACAATGAGCAGTTCTTC
CASSPSRGIYNEQFF
>NA|TRBV6-2/TRBV6-3|TRBJ2-1|TRBD2
TGTGCCAGCAGTCTAGCGGGAGGTGGGGTGAACAATGAGCAGTTCTTC
CASSLAGGGVNNEQFF
>few|TRBV29-1|TRBJ1-3|TRBD1
TGCAGCGTTGACGGACAGGGTGGAAACACCATATATTTT
CSVDGQGGNTIYF
>NA|TRBV7-9|TRBJ2-2|TRBD2
TGTGCCAGTATGGGACTAGCGGGTCTTAACACCGGGGAGCTGTTTTTT
CASMGLAGLNTGELFF
>once|TRBV3-1/TRBV3-2|TRBJ1-3|TRBD1
TGTGCCAGCAGCGTAATTCCGGGACAGGTACAAAACACCATATATTTT
CASSVIPGQVQNTIYF
>NA|TRBV11-2|TRBJ2-7|NA
TGTGCCAGCAGGGGCTACGCCTACGAGCAGTACTTC
CASRGYAYEQYF
>NA|TRBV6-5|TRBJ2-7|NA
TGTGCCAGCAGCCGGGCCTACGAGCAGTACTTC
CASSRAYEQYF
>NA|TRBV9|TRBJ2-2|TRBD1
TGTGCCAGCAGCCATAAGGGGGCTACCGGGGAGCTGTTTTTT
CASSHKGATGELFF
>NA|TRBV28|TRBJ1-2|NA
TGTGCCAGCAGTCCGCTACAGGGCTATGGCTACACCTTC
CASSPLQGYGYTF
>NA|TRBV18|TRBJ1-6|NA
TGTGCCAGCTCACCAGGGGGGGATAATTCACCCCTCCACTTT
CASSPGGDNSPLHF
>NA|TRBV6-5|TRBJ2-5|NA
TGTGCCAGCAGTTACCGAGCGGCACAAGAGACCCAGTACTTC
CASSYRAAQETQYF
>few|TRBV7-2|TRBJ1-2|NA
TGTGCCAGCAGCTCCCGACAGGTTAACTATGGCTACACCTTC
CASSSRQVNYGYTF
>few|TRBV4-1|TRBJ2-6|TRBD1
TGCGCCAGCAGCCAGAGACAGGGCCCTTTGTCTGGGGCCAACGTCCTGACTTTC
CASSQRQGPLSGANVLTF
>NA|TRBV19|TRBJ2-3|NA
TGTGCCAGTAGCCCCCGGACAGATACGCAGTATTTT
CASSPRTDTQYF
>NA|TRBV29-1|TRBJ2-1|NA
TGCAGCGTTGAAGGTCACTCCGGGACTCATTATCAGTTCTTC
CSVEGHSGTHYQFF
>few|TRBV15|TRBJ2-5|NA
TGTGCCACCAGCAGAGATGGCTCAGGGGATGAGACCCAGTACTTC
CATSRDGSGDETQYF
>NA|TRBV24-1|TRBJ2-3|TRBD1
TGTGCCACCAGTGACTTCCGGGACAGGGGCAAAACAGATACGCAGTATTTT
CATSDFRDRGKTDTQYF
>NA|TRBV19|TRBJ2-7|TRBD1
TGTGCCAGTAGTTTCCGGACAGGGGACTACGAGCAGTACTTC
CASSFRTGDYEQYF
>NA|TRBV5-4|TRBJ2-3|TRBD1
TGTGCCAGCAGCTTACAGGGGGCTGTGGATACGCAGTATTTT
CASSLQGAVDTQYF
>NA|TRBV5-6|TRBJ1-2|NA
TGTGCCAGCAGCTTTGAAGGGGTCGATGGCTACACCTTC
CASSFEGVDGYTF
>NA|TRBV19|TRBJ1-5|NA
TGTGCCAGTTCCGCTCGGGGTCCTCAAAGGGGCAATCAGCCCCAGCATTTT
CASSARGPQRGNQPQHF
>NA|TRBV9|TRBJ2-5|NA
TGTGCCAGCAGCGTCTCAGCCCGGGTAGTGGAGACCCAGTACTTC
CASSVSARVVETQYF
>NA|TRBV12-3/TRBV12-4|TRBJ2-4|TRBD1
TGTGCCAGCGGACAGGGGAACATTCAGTACTTC
CASGQGNIQYF
>NA|TRBV10-3|TRBJ1-2|NA
TGTGCCTCGAGCCGGGACACCGATGGCTACACCTTC
CASSRDTDGYTF
>once|TRBV2|TRBJ2-5|TRBD1
TGTGCCAGCAGTCGGACAGGGGTCCAAGAGACCCAGTACTTC
CASSRTGVQETQYF
>once|TRBV30|TRBJ2-5|TRBD2
TGTGCCGGCGGGGGGCGAGGGGAGACCCAGTACTTC
CAGGGRGETQYF
>NA|TRBV3-1/TRBV3-2|TRBJ2-4|NA
TGTGCCAGCAGCCAAGAGGGGCTAGCCAAAAACATTCAGTACTTC
CASSQEGLAKNIQYF
>NA|TRBV11-3|TRBJ2-2|NA
TGTGCCAGCAGCTTAGATACAGGGCGCGGGGAGCTGTTTTTT
CASSLDTGRGELFF
>NA|TRBV30|TRBJ2-3|NA
TGTGCCACTGGCGGAGCCAGCACAGATACGCAGTATTTT
CATGGASTDTQYF
>NA|TRBV15|TRBJ2-1|NA
TGTGCCACCAGCGCCATGGTGGAAGCGTCCAATGAGCAGTTCTTC
CATSAMVEASNEQFF
>NA|TRBV30|TRBJ2-5|NA
TGTGCCTGGAGAAAGCGGGAAGAGACCCAGTACTTC
CAWRKREETQYF
>NA|TRBV2|TRBJ2-1|TRBD2
TGTGCCAGCAGTGTGGTAGCGGGGGAGTTCGTCCCCTACAATGAGCAGTTCTTC
CASSVVAGEFVPYNEQFF
>NA|TRBV19|TRBJ2-1|TRBD2
TGTGCCAGTAGTATTTTCCTAGCGGACTACAATGAGCAGTTCTTC
CASSIFLADYNEQFF
>NA|TRBV24-1|TRBJ1-3|NA
TGTGCCACCAGTGATCCACAGGTTCATGGAAACACCATATATTTT
CATSDPQVHGNTIYF
>NA|TRBV6-5|TRBJ2-1|TRBD2
TGTGCCAGCAGTTACTCGGGAACACTAGCGGGAAGTGAGCAGTTCTTC
CASSYSGTLAGSEQFF
>NA|TRBV7-2|TRBJ2-3|NA
TGTGCCAGCAGCTCACACACAGATACGCAGTATTTT
CASSSHTDTQYF
>NA|TRBV10-2|TRBJ1-4|TRBD1
TGCGCCAGCAGTGAACAGGGGTCTGAAAAACTGTTTTTT
CASSEQGSEKLFF
>NA|TRBV6-2/TRBV6-3|TRBJ2-5|TRBD1
TGTGCCAGCAGTTACAGGACAGGGGCGGGGGAGACCCAGTACTTC
CASSYRTGAGETQYF
>NA|TRBV5-5|TRBJ2-1|TRBD2
TGTGCCAGCAGCTTTCAAACGGGACTAGCGGGAGGCGGTGGGGGTGAGCAGTTCTTC
CASSFQTGLAGGGGGEQFF
>few|TRBV7-6|TRBJ1-2|TRBD1
TGTGCCAGCAGCACCGGACAGGGGGCGAATGGCTACACCTTC
CASSTGQGANGYTF
>NA|TRBV2|TRBJ2-7|NA
TGTGCCAGCGCCTACAGGGACGGAGGCGACGAGCAGTACTTC
CASAYRDGGDEQYF
>NA|TRBV28|TRBJ2-1|TRBD2
TGTGCCAGCAGGGGACTAGCGGGGTCCAGCTCCTACAATGAGCAGTTCTTC
CASRGLAGSSSYNEQFF
>NA|TRBV29-1|TRBJ1-2|NA
TGCAGTGTTGTTTGGCAGGCCCCTAACTATGGCTACACCTTC
CSVVWQAPNYGYTF
>NA|TRBV5-4|TRBJ2-1|TRBD1
TGTGCCAGCAGCTCCCGGGACAGGGGGCTCAATGAGCAGTTCTTC
CASSSRDRGLNEQFF
>NA|TRBV10-3|TRBJ2-5|TRBD2
TGTGCCATCAGGGCGGGACTAGCGGGACAAGAGACCCAGTACTTC
CAIRAGLAGQETQYF
>once|TRBV9|TRBJ2-1|NA
TGTGCCAGCAGCGTAGGGGGGAGGCGTTACAATGAGCAGTTCTTC
CASSVGGRRYNEQFF
>NA|TRBV5-1|TRBJ2-7|NA
TGCGCCAGCAGCTTGGGGGGAAATGTCGGGGAGGAGCAGTACTTC
CASSLGGNVGEEQYF
>NA|TRBV5-6|TRBJ2-5|TRBD1
TGTGCCAGCAGCAGGGGACAGGAAAAAGAGACCCAGTACTTC
CASSRGQEKETQYF
>NA|TRBV9|TRBJ1-2|NA
TGTGCCAGCAGCGTTGGGGACACCTATGGCTACACCTTC
CASSVGDTYGYTF
>NA|TRBV10-3|TRBJ2-2|TRBD2
TGTGCCATCAGCACCGGGACTAGTAGGAACACCGGGGAGCTGTTTTTT
CAISTGTSRNTGELFF
>NA|TRBV5-6|TRBJ2-7|NA
TGTGCCAGCAGCTCTCCCCATCCAGGGAACTACGAGCAGTACTTC
CASSSPHPGNYEQYF
>NA|TRBV27|TRBJ1-1|NA
TGTGCCAGCAGTCCCTGGCCCCGCAACACTGAAGCTTTCTTT
CASSPWPRNTEAFF
>NA|TRBV7-9|TRBJ2-1|TRBD1
TGTGCCAGCAGCTGGGACAGGGAGGTTAGGTACAATGAGCAGTTCTTC
CASSWDREVRYNEQFF
>NA|TRBV1|TRBJ2-5|NA
TGCACCATCCGGGACAGACTCCAAGAGACCCAGTACTTC
CTIRDRLQETQYF
>NA|TRBV6-4|TRBJ2-1|NA
TGTGCCAGCGGAACGGGACTCGACAATGAGCAGTTCTTC
CASGTGLDNEQFF
>NA|TRBV18|TRBJ1-6|TRBD1
TGTGCCAGCTCACGAGGGGCGACAGGGATACATTCACCCCTCCACTTT
CASSRGATGIHSPLHF
>NA|TRBV15|TRBJ2-1|NA
TGTGCCACCAGCCGATGGACTACGGCCGATGAGCAGTTCTTC
CATSRWTTADEQFF
>NA|TRBV6-5|TRBJ1-1|TRBD1
TGTGCCAGCAATATAGGACAGGGGGGGAAATCTTTCTTT
CASNIGQGGKSFF
>few|TRBV5-4|TRBJ2-3|TRBD1
TGTGCCAGCAGCTGGGGACAGGACACAGATACGCAGTATTTT
CASSWGQDTDTQYF